One TCR beta chain is described in this entry. The antigen remains unidentified. This entry is derived from a study of immune evolution from preneoplasia to lung adenocarcinoma. At the level of the study: HLA loss of heterozygosity: 7% AIS, 15% MIA, around 35% ADC, none AAH. Study-level findings and limits: Clonality was highest in normal lung, lower in later-stage lesions apparently.

Patient tissue came from resections in Japan or China, 2014–2017. Each case's diagnosis was confirmed by two pathologists on H&E. Repertoires were generated with immunoSEQ multiplex PCR, while TCRdb's copy carries only in-frame clones and drops some. The sample has approximately 9,000 clones; around 85% are singletons. The V gene lost 0 bases and the J gene lost 4 bases, with 7 bases spanning the gap. Germline CDR1 reads WSHSY; CDR2 reads SAAADI. The CDR3 length is 14 residues. J is TRBJ1-3 and V is TRBV10-2; D remains ambiguous. The TCR was taken from a person in their 70s with lung adenocarcinoma. The specimen sequenced was FFPE minimally invasive lung adenocarcinoma tissue. The CDR3 bases are TGCGCCAGCAGTGAGTCTTTACTCGGAAACACCATATATTTT. Translated: CASSESLLGNTIYF.